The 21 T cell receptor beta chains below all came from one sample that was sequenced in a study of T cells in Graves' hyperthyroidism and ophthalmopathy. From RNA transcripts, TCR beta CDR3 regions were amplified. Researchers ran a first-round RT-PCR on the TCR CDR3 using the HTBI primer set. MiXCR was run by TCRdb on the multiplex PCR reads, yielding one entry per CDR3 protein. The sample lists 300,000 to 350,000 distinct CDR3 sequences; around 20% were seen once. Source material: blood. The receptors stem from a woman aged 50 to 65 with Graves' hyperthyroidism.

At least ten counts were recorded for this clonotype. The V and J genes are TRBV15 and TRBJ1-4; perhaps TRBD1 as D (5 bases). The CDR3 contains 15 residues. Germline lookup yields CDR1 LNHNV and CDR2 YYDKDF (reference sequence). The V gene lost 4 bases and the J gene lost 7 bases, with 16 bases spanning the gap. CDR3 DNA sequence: TGTGCCACCAGCACCTCCCTGGGGCGGGGTGAAAAACTGTTTTTT. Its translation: CATSTSLGRGEKLFF. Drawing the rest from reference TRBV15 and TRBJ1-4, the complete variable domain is DAMVIQNPRYQVTQFGKPVTLSCSQTLNHNVMYWYQQKSSQAPKLLFHYYDKDFNNEADTPDNFQSRRPNTSFCFLDIRSPGLGDTAMYLCATSTSLGRGEKLFFGSGTQLSVL.

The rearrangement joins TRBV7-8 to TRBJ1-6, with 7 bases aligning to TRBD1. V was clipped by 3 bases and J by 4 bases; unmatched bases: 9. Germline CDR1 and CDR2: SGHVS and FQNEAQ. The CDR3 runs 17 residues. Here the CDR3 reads CASSFSRGLRYNSPLHF. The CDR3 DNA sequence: TGTGCCAGCAGCTTCTCGAGGGGGCTCCGGTATAATTCACCCCTCCACTTT.

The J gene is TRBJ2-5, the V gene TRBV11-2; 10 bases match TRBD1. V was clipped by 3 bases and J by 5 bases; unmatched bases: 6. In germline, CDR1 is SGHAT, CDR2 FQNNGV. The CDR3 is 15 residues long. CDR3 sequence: CASSFEGQGTETQYF. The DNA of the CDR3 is TGTGCCAGCAGCTTCGAGGGACAGGGGACGGAGACCCAGTACTTC.

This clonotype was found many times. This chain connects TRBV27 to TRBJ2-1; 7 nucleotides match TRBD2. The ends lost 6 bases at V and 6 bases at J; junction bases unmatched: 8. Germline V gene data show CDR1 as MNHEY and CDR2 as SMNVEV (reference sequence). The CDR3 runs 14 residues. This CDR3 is CASRSASGSNEQFF. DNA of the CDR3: TGTGCCAGCAGATCGGCTAGCGGATCCAATGAGCAGTTCTTC.

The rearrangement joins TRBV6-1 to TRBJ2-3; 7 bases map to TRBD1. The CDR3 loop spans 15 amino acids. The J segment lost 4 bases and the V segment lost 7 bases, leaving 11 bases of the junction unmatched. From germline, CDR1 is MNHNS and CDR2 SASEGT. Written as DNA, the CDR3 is TGTGCCAGCAACCCGAAGGGGGCTCAGGCAGATACGCAGTATTTT. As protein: CASNPKGAQADTQYF.

The CDR3 is CASTLDYEQYF. The CDR3 DNA reads TGTGCCAGCACCCTGGACTACGAGCAGTACTTC. The chain combines TRBV12-3 or TRBV12-4 with TRBJ2-7; D unresolved. V dropped 7 bases and J dropped 3 bases, with 7 bases sitting between them. CDR3 length: 11 residues.

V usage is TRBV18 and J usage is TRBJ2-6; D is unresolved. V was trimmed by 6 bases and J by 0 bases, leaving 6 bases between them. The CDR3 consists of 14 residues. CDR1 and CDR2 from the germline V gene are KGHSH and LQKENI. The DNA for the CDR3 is TGTGCCAGCTCCATTAGCTCTGGGGCCAACGTCCTGACTTTC. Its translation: CASSISSGANVLTF.

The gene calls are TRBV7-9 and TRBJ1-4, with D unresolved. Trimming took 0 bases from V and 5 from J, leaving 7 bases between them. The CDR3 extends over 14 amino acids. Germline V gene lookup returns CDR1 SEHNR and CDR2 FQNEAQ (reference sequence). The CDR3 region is CASSLALGNEKLFF. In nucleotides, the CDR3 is TGTGCCAGCAGCTTAGCGTTAGGGAATGAAAAACTGTTTTTT.

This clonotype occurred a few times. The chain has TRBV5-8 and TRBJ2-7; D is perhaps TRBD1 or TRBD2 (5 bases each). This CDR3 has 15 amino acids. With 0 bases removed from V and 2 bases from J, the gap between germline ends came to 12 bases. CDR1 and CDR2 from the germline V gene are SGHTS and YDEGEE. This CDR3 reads CASSLAGTLTYEQYF. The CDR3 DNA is TGTGCCAGCAGCTTGGCCGGGACCCTGACCTACGAGCAGTACTTC.

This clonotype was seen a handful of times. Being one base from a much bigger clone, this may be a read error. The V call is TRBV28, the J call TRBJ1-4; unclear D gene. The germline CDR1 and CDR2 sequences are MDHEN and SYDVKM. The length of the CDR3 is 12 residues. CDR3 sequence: CASSRSRERLFF. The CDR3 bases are TGTGCCAGCAGTAGGAGTCGGGAAAGACTGTTTTTT.

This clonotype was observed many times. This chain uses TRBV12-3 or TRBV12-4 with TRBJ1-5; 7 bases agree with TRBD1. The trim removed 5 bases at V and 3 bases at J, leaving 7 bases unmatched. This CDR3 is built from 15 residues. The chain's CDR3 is CASSPQGLNNQPQHF. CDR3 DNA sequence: TGTGCCAGCAGTCCACAGGGGCTAAACAATCAGCCCCAGCATTTT.

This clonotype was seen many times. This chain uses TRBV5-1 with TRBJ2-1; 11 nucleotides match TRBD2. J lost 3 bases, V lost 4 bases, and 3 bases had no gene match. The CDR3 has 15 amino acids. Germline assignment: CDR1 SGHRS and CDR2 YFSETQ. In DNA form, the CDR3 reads TGCGCCAGCAGCATAGCGGGAGGGCACTACAATGAGCAGTTCTTC. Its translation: CASSIAGGHYNEQFF.

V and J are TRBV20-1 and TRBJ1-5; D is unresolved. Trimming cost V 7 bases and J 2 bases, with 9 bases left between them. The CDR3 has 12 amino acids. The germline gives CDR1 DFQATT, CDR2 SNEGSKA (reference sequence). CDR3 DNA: TGCAGTGTTGGGAGACGCAATCAGCCCCAGCATTTT. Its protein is CSVGRRNQPQHF.

As DNA, the CDR3 is TGTGCCAGCTCACCAAAGGGCAGGGGAGAGCAAGCTTTCTTT. Translating gives CASSPKGRGEQAFF. The rearrangement joins TRBV18 to TRBJ1-1; D may be TRBD1 (6 bases). CDR1 and CDR2 (germline): KGHSH, LQKENI. The V end lost 2 bases, the J end lost 9 bases, and 16 bases lay between the germline ends. This CDR3 contains 14 residues.

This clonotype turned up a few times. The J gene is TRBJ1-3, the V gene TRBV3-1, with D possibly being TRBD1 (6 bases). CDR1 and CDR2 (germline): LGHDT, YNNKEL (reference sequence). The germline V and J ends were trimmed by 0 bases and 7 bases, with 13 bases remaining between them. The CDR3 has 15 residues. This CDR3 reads CASSQDGGAHNTIYF. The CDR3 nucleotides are TGTGCCAGCAGCCAAGATGGGGGGGCGCATAACACCATATATTTT.

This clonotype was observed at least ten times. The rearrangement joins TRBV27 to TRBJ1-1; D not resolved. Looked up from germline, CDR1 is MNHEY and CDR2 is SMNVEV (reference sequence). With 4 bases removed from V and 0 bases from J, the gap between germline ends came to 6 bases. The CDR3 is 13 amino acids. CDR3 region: CASSSLMNTEAFF. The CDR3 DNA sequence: TGTGCCAGCAGTTCCCTCATGAACACTGAAGCTTTCTTT.

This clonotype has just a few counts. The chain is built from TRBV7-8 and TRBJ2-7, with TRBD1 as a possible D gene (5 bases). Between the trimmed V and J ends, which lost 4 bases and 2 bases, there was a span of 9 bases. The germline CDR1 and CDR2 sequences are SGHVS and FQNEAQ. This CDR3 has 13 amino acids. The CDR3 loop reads CASSSKTAYEQYF. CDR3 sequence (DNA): TGTGCCAGCAGCTCAAAGACAGCCTACGAGCAGTACTTC. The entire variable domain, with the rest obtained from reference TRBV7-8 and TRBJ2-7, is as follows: GAGVSQSPRYKVAKRGQDVALRCDPISGHVSLFWYQQALGQGPEFLTYFQNEAQLDKSGLPSDRFFAERPEGSVSTLKIQRTQQEDSAVYLCASSSKTAYEQYFGPGTRLTVT.

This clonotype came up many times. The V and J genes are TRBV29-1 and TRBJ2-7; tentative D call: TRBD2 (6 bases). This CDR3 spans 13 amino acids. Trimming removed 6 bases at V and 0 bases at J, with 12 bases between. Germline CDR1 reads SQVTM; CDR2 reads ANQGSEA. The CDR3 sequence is CSVIAVDSYEQYF. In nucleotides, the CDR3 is TGCAGCGTGATAGCGGTAGACTCCTACGAGCAGTACTTC.

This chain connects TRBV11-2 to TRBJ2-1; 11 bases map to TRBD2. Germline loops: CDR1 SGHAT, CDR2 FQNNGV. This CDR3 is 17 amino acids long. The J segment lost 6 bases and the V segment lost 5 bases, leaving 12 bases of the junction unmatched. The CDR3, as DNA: TGTGCCAGCAGCCAAGATGCAGGGCTAGCGGGAGGCAATGAGCAGTTCTTC. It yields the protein CASSQDAGLAGGNEQFF. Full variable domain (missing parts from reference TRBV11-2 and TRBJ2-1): EAGVAQSPRYKIIEKRQSVAFWCNPISGHATLYWYQQILGQGPKLLIQFQNNGVVDDSQLPKDRFSAERLKGVDSTLKIQPAKLEDSAVYLCASSQDAGLAGGNEQFFGPGTRLTVL.

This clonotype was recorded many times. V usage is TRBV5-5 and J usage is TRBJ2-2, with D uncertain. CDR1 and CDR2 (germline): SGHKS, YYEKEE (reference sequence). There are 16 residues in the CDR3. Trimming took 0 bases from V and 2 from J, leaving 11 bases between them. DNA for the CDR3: TGTGCCAGCAGCTTGGGTCCCGTGTTAAACACCGGGGAGCTGTTTTTT. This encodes CASSLGPVLNTGELFF. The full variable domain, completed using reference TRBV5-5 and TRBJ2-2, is DAGVTQSPTHLIKTRGQQVTLRCSPISGHKSVSWYQQVLGQGPQFIFQYYEKEERGRGNFPDRFSARQFPNYSSELNVNALLLGDSALYLCASSLGPVLNTGELFFGEGSRLTVL.

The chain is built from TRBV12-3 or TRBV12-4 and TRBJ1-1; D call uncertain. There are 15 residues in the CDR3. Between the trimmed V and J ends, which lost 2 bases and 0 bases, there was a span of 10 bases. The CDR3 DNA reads TGTGCCAGCAGTTTATCGCCTAGAGTGAACACTGAAGCTTTCTTT. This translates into CASSLSPRVNTEAFF.